Following are 10 T cell receptor beta chains from one sample sequenced in a study of cytomegalovirus exposure and HLA in healthy donors. PCR involved 60 Vbeta and 13 Jbeta primers. Some clones are missing from TCRdb's copy, which holds only in-frame ones; the method was immunoSEQ multiplex PCR. The table includes roughly 190,000 clones, around 81% detected once. The sample taken for sequencing was PBMCs. The origin of the receptors is a man in his late teens or twenties in good health and CMV-seronegative.

The chain joins TRBV25-1 to TRBJ2-3; TRBD2 matches at 9 bases. This CDR3 contains 14 residues. V shed 6 bases, J shed 2 bases, and the junction held 3 bases outside the gene matches. Per germline, CDR1 MGHDK and CDR2 SYGVNS. CDR3 in amino acids: CASRVAGVTDTQYF. CDR3 DNA sequence: TGTGCCAGCAGGGTAGCGGGAGTCACAGATACGCAGTATTTT.

V usage is TRBV28 and J usage is TRBJ2-6; TRBD1 aligns across 7 bases. Germline V gene sequence: CDR1 MDHEN, CDR2 SYDVKM. The CDR3 totals 18 residues. V shed 5 bases and J 1 base; nucleotides not matched to a gene: 11. This CDR3 is CASSPGSGGRSGANVLTF. CDR3 nucleotides: TGTGCCAGCAGTCCAGGGTCAGGGGGAAGGTCTGGGGCCAACGTCCTGACTTTC.

The J gene is TRBJ2-2, the V gene TRBV4-3, with D possibly being TRBD2 (6 bases). V lost 4 bases and J lost 1, with 13 bases in between. This CDR3 region has 16 residues. CDR1 and CDR2 (germline): LGHNA, YSLEER. The CDR3 sequence is CASSLRWRGNTGELFF. The CDR3 DNA reads as TGCGCCAGCAGCCTTCGGTGGAGGGGGAACACCGGGGAGCTGTTTTTT.

The rearrangement joins TRBV11-2 to TRBJ2-5; a weak D match, TRBD2 (5 bases). The end of the DNA is better explained by TRBJ2-7, so the J call may be wrong. In germline, CDR1 is SGHAT, CDR2 FQNNGV. There are 15 residues in the CDR3. As DNA, the CDR3 is TGTGCCAGCAGCTTAGATCCGGGGAGCTCCTACGAGCAGTACTTC. This encodes CASSLDPGSSYEQYF.

This rearrangement joins TRBV19 to TRBJ2-1; D is perhaps TRBD2 (6 bases). Trimming pared 3 bases from V and 3 bases from J, leaving 9 bases between. CDR1 and CDR2 from the germline V gene are LNHDA and SQIVND (reference sequence). The CDR3 is made up of 14 amino acids. The CDR3 DNA follows: TGTGCCAGTAGTATGGCGGGGAGCTACAATGAGCAGTTCTTC. This encodes CASSMAGSYNEQFF.

This chain uses TRBV12-5 with TRBJ2-2, with D possibly being TRBD1 (6 bases). Germline loops: CDR1 LGHNT, CDR2 FRNRAP. This CDR3 is built from 16 residues. V lost 5 bases to trimming and J lost 4 bases, with 17 bases between them. The CDR3 protein is CASGQNPAGVTGELFF. The CDR3 DNA sequence: TGTGCTAGTGGTCAAAACCCCGCAGGGGTCACCGGGGAGCTGTTTTTT.

V and J are TRBV6-1 and TRBJ2-1; 11 bases match TRBD1. V gave up 6 bases and J gave up 9 bases; unmatched junction bases: 10. The CDR3 loop spans 15 amino acids. Germline loops: CDR1 MNHNS, CDR2 SASEGT. The CDR3 loop reads CASSPGTGGSGEQFF. The CDR3 nucleotides are TGTGCCAGCAGCCCCGGGACAGGGGGTTCCGGTGAGCAGTTCTTC.

The chain uses TRBV29-1 and TRBJ2-5, with TRBD1 identical over 8 bases. The DNA end is a closer match to TRBJ2-7, so the J assignment may be wrong. Germline V gene sequence: CDR1 SQVTM, CDR2 ANQGSEA. This CDR3 has 13 residues. The chain's CDR3 is CSVEDRATYEQYF. The DNA for the CDR3 is TGCAGCGTGGAGGACAGGGCGACCTACGAGCAGTACTTC.

The chain combines TRBV7-9 with TRBJ1-1, with D unclear. V was cut by 5 bases and J by 7 bases, with 5 bases left in between. CDR3 length equals 10 residues. CDR1 and CDR2 from the germline V gene are SEHNR and FQNEAQ (reference sequence). CDR3 region: CASSRYEAFF. CDR3 sequence (DNA): TGTGCCAGCAGCCGGTATGAAGCTTTCTTT.

V and J are TRBV9 and TRBJ1-2, with 8 bases that match TRBD1. The CDR3 spans 17 residues. Germline trimming cut 3 bases from V and 2 bases from J; bases unmatched to any gene: 12. CDR1 SGDLS and CDR2 YYNGEE come from the germline V gene. The CDR3 protein is CASSDRRDRGQNYGYTF. As DNA, the CDR3 is TGTGCCAGCAGCGACAGAAGAGACAGGGGCCAAAACTATGGCTACACCTTC.